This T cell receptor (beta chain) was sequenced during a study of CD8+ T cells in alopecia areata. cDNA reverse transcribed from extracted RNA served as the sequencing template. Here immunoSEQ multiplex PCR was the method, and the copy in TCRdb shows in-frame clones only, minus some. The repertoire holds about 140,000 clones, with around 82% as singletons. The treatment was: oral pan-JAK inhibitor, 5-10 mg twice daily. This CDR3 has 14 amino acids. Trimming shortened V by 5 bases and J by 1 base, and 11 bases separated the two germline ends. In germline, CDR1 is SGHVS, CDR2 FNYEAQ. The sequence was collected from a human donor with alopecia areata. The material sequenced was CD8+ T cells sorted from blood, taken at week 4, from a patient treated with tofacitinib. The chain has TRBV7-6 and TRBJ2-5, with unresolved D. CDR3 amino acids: CASSPIQTQETQYF. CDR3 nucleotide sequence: TGTGCCAGCAGCCCAATCCAGACCCAAGAGACCCAGTACTTC.